The text below deals with one T cell receptor beta chain. A TCRbeta library incorporating unique molecular identifiers was prepared. MiXCR, applied by TCRdb to the PCR reads, yields one record per CDR3 protein. The sample shows fewer than 1 million distinct CDR3 sequences, roughly 15% of them seen only once. This CDR3 region has 15 residues. The germline V gene has CDR1 MNHEY and CDR2 SMNVEV (reference sequence). Germline trimming cut 3 bases from V and 7 bases from J; bases unmatched to any gene: 3. This entry comes from a study of T-cell reconstitution after alpha-beta-depleted transplantation in children.

The chain combines TRBV27 with TRBJ2-1; 13 bases match TRBD2. This clonotype was sampled from a male patient between 10 and 17 years old who had a stem cell transplant for acute lymphoblastic leukemia, so the T cells may come from the graft donor. The source was PBMCs, mostly from graft donor cells, collected 360 days after TCRalphabeta/CD19-depleted stem cell transplant. CDR3 bases: TGTGCCAGCAGTTTTCGGGGACTAGCGGGGAATGAGCAGTTCTTC. It yields the protein CASSFRGLAGNEQFF.